This passage covers 11 T cell receptor beta chains from one sample sequenced in a study of vaccination and CD4 T cells after COVID-19. Indicated treatment: roughly ten-day PBMC culture with coronavirus spike peptide pools or control peptides (ViraFEST assay). No cognate antigen is known for these TCRs. The Oncomine TCR Beta short-read assay was applied to DNA of cultured CD4+ T cells. TCRdb analysed the PCR reads with MiXCR anew, one entry per CDR3 protein. There are about 20,000 distinct CDR3 sequences in the sample; 55% to 60% occur only once, and over 9% lies in the top ten. The sample comprised CD4+ T cells from blood, cultured in vitro. The receptor set was obtained from a human donor who had recovered from COVID-19.

V gene TRBV10-2 combines with J gene TRBJ2-7, with 11 positions matching TRBD2. The germline V gene encodes CDR1 WSHSY and CDR2 SAAADI. With 3 bases clipped from V and 5 bases from J, the junction kept 9 bases outside the gene matches. The CDR3 is made up of 16 amino acids. The CDR3 loop is CASSENLAGGRDEQYF. The CDR3 DNA follows: TGCGCCAGCAGTGAAAATTTAGCGGGAGGGCGGGACGAGCAGTACTTC.

The rearrangement links TRBV6-4 to TRBJ1-2; 9 bases fit TRBD1. CDR3 size: 16 residues. CDR1 is MRHNA, CDR2 SNTAGT, per germline. Unmatched junction bases numbered 19, after V lost 9 bases and J lost 8 bases. The CDR3 loop is CARSGPDRGTIYGYTF. The CDR3, as DNA: TGTGCCAGATCAGGGCCCGACAGGGGGACGATTTACGGCTACACCTTC.

The chain links TRBV19 to TRBJ2-3; 9 nucleotides match TRBD2. The germline V gene has CDR1 LNHDA and CDR2 SQIVND (reference sequence). This CDR3 region has 17 residues. Germline trimming cut 4 bases from V and 2 bases from J; bases unmatched to any gene: 10. The CDR3 region is CASSTWLGLALTDTQYF. CDR3 nucleotides: TGTGCCAGTAGTACCTGGCTGGGACTAGCCCTCACAGATACGCAGTATTTT.

The chain joins TRBV6-4 to TRBJ2-7, with 10 bases that match TRBD1. The trim removed 4 bases at V and 4 bases at J, leaving 4 bases unmatched. Per germline, CDR1 MRHNA and CDR2 SNTAGT. The CDR3 sequence is 14 residues long. CDR3 coding DNA: TGTGCCAGCAGTGGGGGACAGGGGACTTACGAGCAGTACTTC. Encoded protein: CASSGGQGTYEQYF.

The chain links TRBV24-1 to TRBJ2-3; perhaps TRBD1 as D (5 bases). The V end was cut by 2 bases, the J end by 6 bases, with 14 bases between. The CDR3 extends over 15 amino acids. Germline V lookup: CDR1 KGHDR, CDR2 SFDVKD. The chain's CDR3 is CATSDSSVSGDTQYF. The CDR3 bases are TGTGCCACCAGTGATTCGTCAGTATCAGGGGATACGCAGTATTTT.

This clonotype showed up just a few times. V and J are TRBV28 and TRBJ1-1; 8 nucleotides line up with TRBD1. This CDR3 region has 13 residues. J was trimmed by 4 bases and V by 7 bases; bases with no gene match: 5. CDR1 and CDR2 (germline): MDHEN, SYDVKM. The CDR3 reads CASTTGGATEAFF. CDR3 nucleotides: TGTGCCAGCACTACAGGGGGGGCCACTGAAGCTTTCTTT.

This rearrangement joins TRBV7-3 to TRBJ2-1; TRBD2 aligns across 8 bases. Germline assignment: CDR1 SGHTA and CDR2 FQGTGA. The CDR3 is made up of 14 amino acids. The junction had 6 bases not matched to a gene; V was cut back by 2 bases and J by 9 bases. CDR3 coding DNA: TGTGCCAGCAGCTTAGGGGCGGGAGGAGGTGAGCAGTTCTTC. Amino acids: CASSLGAGGGEQFF.

This clonotype was recorded a few times. This sequence joins TRBV10-3 and TRBJ2-5, with D uncertain. The CDR3 length is 11 residues. Germline V CDR1 and CDR2: ENHRY, SYGVKD. Trimming cost V 2 bases and J 5 bases, with 3 bases left between them. The CDR3 spells CAISERETQYF. The CDR3 region has the DNA TGTGCCATCAGTGAGAGGGAGACCCAGTACTTC.

This clonotype came up a few times. J is TRBJ2-5 and V is TRBV20-1; D possibly corresponds to TRBD1 (5 bases). CDR1 and CDR2 from the germline V gene are DFQATT and SNEGSKA (reference sequence). V dropped 3 bases and J dropped 3 bases, with 11 bases sitting between them. The CDR3 is made up of 13 amino acids. The CDR3 sequence: CSARRGREETQYF. In DNA, the CDR3 is TGCAGTGCTAGGCGAGGCAGGGAAGAGACCCAGTACTTC.

The chain combines TRBV29-1 with TRBJ1-1; D is unclear. The CDR3 is 13 amino acids. Per germline, CDR1 SQVTM and CDR2 ANQGSEA. V was trimmed by 1 base and J by 0 bases, leaving 6 bases between them. CDR3 residues: CSVEGQMNTEAFF. For the CDR3, the DNA is TGCAGCGTTGAAGGGCAGATGAACACTGAAGCTTTCTTT.

V and J are TRBV6-1 and TRBJ1-1; D might be TRBD1 (5 bases). Germline V lookup: CDR1 MNHNS, CDR2 SASEGT. Trimming took 10 bases from V and 1 from J, leaving 13 bases between them. There are 13 residues in the CDR3. The CDR3 protein is CATHGRGNTEAFF. For the CDR3, the DNA is TGTGCCACTCATGGGAGGGGGAACACTGAAGCTTTCTTT.